This T cell receptor (beta chain) was recovered during a study of T cell responses to AZD1222 COVID-19 vaccine. Study-wide points: Spike regions recognized by vaccine-associated CD4 TCRs spanned the protein, led by 160-218 and 743-854. At study baseline, merely more than 5 AZD1222 recipients were seropositive.

TCRdb's table, derived via immunoSEQ multiplex PCR, lists solely in-frame clones and lacks some. The sample includes 50,000 or so clones, over 75% of them seen just once. The V and J ends lost 1 base and 3 bases, in that order; junction bases with no gene match: 8. The CDR3 is 17 residues long. Germline V lookup: CDR1 SGHTA, CDR2 FQGNSA. Concerning this clone: Its specificity is unknown.

The receptor was isolated from an adult who received the AZD1222 COVID-19 vaccine. Source: peripheral blood, taken 28 days after the second AZD1222 dose. The gene calls are TRBV7-2 and TRBJ1-2; 10 bases agree with TRBD1. The CDR3 DNA sequence: TGTGCCAGCAGCTTAGGGGGGGCGGGACAGGGGTACTATGGCTACACCTTC. Its translation: CASSLGGAGQGYYGYTF.